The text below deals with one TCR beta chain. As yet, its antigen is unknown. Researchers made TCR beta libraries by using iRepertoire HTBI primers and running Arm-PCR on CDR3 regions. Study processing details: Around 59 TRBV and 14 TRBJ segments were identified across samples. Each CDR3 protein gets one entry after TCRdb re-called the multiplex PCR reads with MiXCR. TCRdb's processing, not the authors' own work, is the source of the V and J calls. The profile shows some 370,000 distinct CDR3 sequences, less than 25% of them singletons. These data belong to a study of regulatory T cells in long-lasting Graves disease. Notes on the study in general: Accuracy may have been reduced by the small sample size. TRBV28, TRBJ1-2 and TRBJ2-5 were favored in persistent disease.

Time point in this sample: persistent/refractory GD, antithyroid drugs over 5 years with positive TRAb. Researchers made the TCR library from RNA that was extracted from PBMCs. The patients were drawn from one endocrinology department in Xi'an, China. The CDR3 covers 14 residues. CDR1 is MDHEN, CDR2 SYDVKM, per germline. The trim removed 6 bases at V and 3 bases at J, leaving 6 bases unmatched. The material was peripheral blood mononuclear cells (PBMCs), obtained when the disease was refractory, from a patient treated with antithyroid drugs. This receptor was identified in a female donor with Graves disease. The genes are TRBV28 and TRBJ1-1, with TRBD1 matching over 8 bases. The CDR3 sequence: CASRDRAGHTEAFF. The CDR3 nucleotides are TGTGCCAGCAGGGACAGGGCGGGGCACACTGAAGCTTTCTTT.